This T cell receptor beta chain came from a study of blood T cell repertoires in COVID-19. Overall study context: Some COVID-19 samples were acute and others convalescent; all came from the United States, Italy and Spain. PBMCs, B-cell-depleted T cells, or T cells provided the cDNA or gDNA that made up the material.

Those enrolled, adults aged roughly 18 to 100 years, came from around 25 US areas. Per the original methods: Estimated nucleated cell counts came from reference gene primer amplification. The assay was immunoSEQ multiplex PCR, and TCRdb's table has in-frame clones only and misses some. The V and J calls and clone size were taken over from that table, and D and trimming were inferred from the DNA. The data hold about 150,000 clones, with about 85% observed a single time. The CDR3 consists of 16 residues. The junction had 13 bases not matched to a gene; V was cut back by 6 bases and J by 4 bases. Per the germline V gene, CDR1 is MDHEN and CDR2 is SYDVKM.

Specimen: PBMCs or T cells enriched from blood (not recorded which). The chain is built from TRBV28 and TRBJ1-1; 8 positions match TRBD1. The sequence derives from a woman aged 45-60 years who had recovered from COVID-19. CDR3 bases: TGTGCCAGCAGCCCCAGCCCGGGACAGGCCTCCACTGAAGCTTTCTTT. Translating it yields CASSPSPGQASTEAFF.